Listed below are T cell receptor beta chains from one sample, sequenced in a study of shared clonotypes between healthy human individuals. Profiled with immunoSEQ multiplex PCR; TCRdb holds only in-frame clones, not every one. The data contain millions of clones, 90% to 95% of them singletons. The sample consisted of naive CD8+ T cells from PBMCs. The receptors were gathered from a man in his late teens or twenties in good health. Some clones in this sample may be carry-over from other donors' samples. Both conserved end residues are part of each CDR3. Fields, in order: D gene, V gene, clone size, J gene, CDR3 protein, CDR3 DNA. A D gene is named only where the DNA matches it firmly. Expanded clones get a size class; other rows say once, few or many, or leave the size out.

NA	TRBV9	NA	TRBJ1-5	CASSAGSSNQPQHF	TGTGCCAGCAGCGCAGGGAGTAGCAATCAGCCCCAGCATTTT
TRBD2	TRBV13	NA	TRBJ2-5	CASSVGAGGRLGETQYF	TGTGCCAGCAGTGTCGGGGCTGGCGGGAGGTTAGGAGAGACCCAGTACTTC
NA	TRBV18	NA	TRBJ2-2	CASSPPTVETGELFF	TGTGCCAGCTCACCACCGACAGTGGAAACCGGGGAGCTGTTTTTT
NA	TRBV5-5	NA	TRBJ2-1	CATSSRERYNEQFF	TGTGCCACCTCCTCCCGGGAACGATACAATGAGCAGTTCTTC
NA	TRBV27	few	TRBJ1-1	CASSSLRATEAFF	TGTGCCAGCAGTTCGCTCAGGGCGACTGAAGCTTTCTTT
TRBD2	TRBV5-4	NA	TRBJ2-5	CASSRTSGRVGETQYF	TGTGCCAGCAGCCGGACTAGCGGGAGGGTTGGAGAGACCCAGTACTTC
NA	TRBV7-8	NA	TRBJ2-7	CASSPGMVSYEQYF	TGTGCCAGCAGCCCGGGGATGGTGTCCTACGAGCAGTACTTC
NA	TRBV2	NA	TRBJ1-2	CATFDPLGYGYTF	TGTGCCACTTTTGATCCCCTTGGCTATGGCTACACCTTC
NA	TRBV11-2	NA	TRBJ2-7	CASSLEVRSYEQYF	TGTGCCAGCAGCTTAGAGGTCCGGTCCTACGAGCAGTACTTC
TRBD2	TRBV5-5	NA	TRBJ2-1	CASSLGLAGALISSYNEQFF	TGTGCCAGCAGCTTGGGACTAGCGGGAGCTTTAATTAGCTCCTACAATGAGCAGTTCTTC
TRBD2	TRBV25-1	NA	TRBJ2-1	CASSEYGQREREQFF	TGTGCCAGCAGTGAATATGGCCAGCGGGAGAGGGAGCAGTTCTTC
NA	TRBV9	NA	TRBJ2-7	CASSVEGEQYF	TGTGCCAGCAGCGTAGAGGGCGAGCAGTACTTC
TRBD2	TRBV13	NA	TRBJ2-1	CASSSTSGPRNREQFF	TGTGCCAGCAGCTCCACTAGCGGGCCGCGAAATAGGGAGCAGTTCTTC
NA	TRBV28	once	TRBJ1-1	CASSLLRSSEAFF	TGTGCCAGCAGTTTATTGAGGTCCTCTGAAGCTTTCTTT
TRBD2	TRBV7-2	NA	TRBJ2-1	CASSSGLAGYNEQFF	TGTGCCAGCAGCTCGGGACTAGCGGGATACAATGAGCAGTTCTTC
NA	TRBV27	NA	TRBJ2-7	CASSLGAALSYEQYF	TGTGCCAGCAGTTTGGGAGCGGCCCTCTCCTACGAGCAGTACTTC
NA	TRBV6-5	few	TRBJ2-2	CASSYSAGNTGELFF	TGTGCCAGCAGTTACTCGGCCGGGAACACCGGGGAGCTGTTTTTT
TRBD1	TRBV5-8	few	TRBJ1-1	CASSPRTGRGNTEAFF	TGTGCCAGCAGCCCAAGGACAGGGAGAGGGAACACTGAAGCTTTCTTT
TRBD2	TRBV13	NA	TRBJ2-2	CASAVSGTYTGELFF	TGTGCCAGCGCGGTCAGCGGGACCTACACCGGGGAGCTGTTTTTT
TRBD1	TRBV7-9	NA	TRBJ2-7	CASSPGQGASSIPYEQYF	TGTGCCAGCAGCCCCGGACAGGGGGCTTCATCGATCCCCTACGAGCAGTACTTC
NA	TRBV27	NA	TRBJ1-1	CASSAGVNTEAFF	TGTGCCAGCAGTGCGGGCGTGAACACTGAAGCTTTCTTT
TRBD2	TRBV5-4	NA	TRBJ2-1	CASSLKPGTTPNEQFF	TGTGCCAGCAGCTTGAAGCCCGGGACTACCCCCAATGAGCAGTTCTTC
TRBD1	TRBV9	NA	TRBJ2-2	CASSPDRGWFGELFF	TGTGCCAGCAGCCCCGACAGGGGTTGGTTCGGGGAGCTGTTTTTT
NA	TRBV7-6	NA	TRBJ1-1	CASSWGGNTEAFF	TGTGCCAGCAGCTGGGGGGGGAACACTGAAGCTTTCTTT
TRBD1	TRBV7-9	NA	TRBJ2-7	CASSPTRGQGYEQYF	TGTGCCAGCAGCCCGACAAGAGGACAGGGCTACGAGCAGTACTTC
NA	TRBV5-6	NA	TRBJ2-6	CASSLPESSGANVLTF	TGTGCCAGCAGCTTGCCCGAGAGCTCTGGGGCCAACGTCCTGACTTTC
TRBD2	TRBV7-9	NA	TRBJ2-5	CASSSSTSGLAGETQYF	TGTGCCAGCAGCTCTTCGACTTCCGGACTAGCGGGAGAGACCCAGTACTTC
NA	TRBV10-2	once	TRBJ2-7	CASSPRSYEQYF	TGCGCCAGCAGCCCCAGGTCCTACGAGCAGTACTTC
NA	TRBV27	NA	TRBJ2-2	CASSLATAGELFF	TGTGCCAGCAGTTTAGCTACAGCCGGGGAGCTGTTTTTT
NA	TRBV30	NA	TRBJ1-6	CAWSLGVQGYNSPLHF	TGTGCCTGGAGCCTAGGGGTGCAGGGCTATAATTCACCCCTCCACTTT
NA	TRBV7-2	NA	TRBJ2-7	CASSFLGAEQYF	TGTGCCAGCAGCTTCCTAGGGGCTGAGCAGTACTTC
TRBD1	TRBV7-9	NA	TRBJ2-7	CASSLVGTVYEQYF	TGTGCCAGCAGCTTAGTTGGGACAGTTTACGAGCAGTACTTC
TRBD2	TRBV6-5	NA	TRBJ2-7	CASSYSTGGRSYEQYF	TGTGCCAGCAGTTACTCGACGGGAGGGCGCTCCTACGAGCAGTACTTC
NA	TRBV28	NA	TRBJ2-5	CASSLGFPGLQETQYF	TGTGCCAGCAGTTTAGGCTTCCCGGGACTCCAAGAGACCCAGTACTTC
NA	TRBV5-4	NA	TRBJ2-7	CASSFALDVPEQYF	TGTGCCAGCAGCTTCGCCCTAGATGTCCCGGAGCAGTACTTC
NA	TRBV27	NA	TRBJ2-4	CASSPIDPGAKNIQYF	TGTGCCAGCAGCCCTATCGACCCGGGGGCCAAAAACATTCAGTACTTC
TRBD2	TRBV7-9	once	TRBJ2-1	CASSFPGLAGVEQFF	TGTGCCAGCAGCTTCCCGGGACTAGCGGGAGTTGAGCAGTTCTTC
TRBD1	TRBV7-2	NA	TRBJ2-2	CASSTGVAGELFF	TGTGCCAGCAGTACAGGGGTCGCCGGGGAGCTGTTTTTT
NA	TRBV4-1	NA	TRBJ2-5	CASSQDEKGETQYF	TGCGCCAGCAGCCAAGATGAAAAGGGAGAGACCCAGTACTTC
NA	TRBV28	NA	TRBJ1-2	CASTGRANYGYTF	TGTGCCAGCACCGGCAGAGCTAACTATGGCTACACCTTC
TRBD2	TRBV27	NA	TRBJ2-3	CASSFLLAGGTDTQYF	TGTGCCAGCAGTTTCCTACTAGCGGGAGGCACAGATACGCAGTATTTT
NA	TRBV28	NA	TRBJ1-1	CASSLVKGLNTEAFF	TGTGCCAGCAGTTTAGTCAAGGGACTGAACACTGAAGCTTTCTTT
TRBD2	TRBV28	NA	TRBJ2-3	CASQREREITDTQYF	TGTGCCAGCCAAAGGGAGCGGGAGATAACAGATACGCAGTATTTT
NA	TRBV4-1	NA	TRBJ1-3	CASSPIKTGNTIYF	TGCGCCAGCAGCCCTATTAAGACAGGAAACACCATATATTTT